The clone carrying this T cell receptor (beta chain) was seen only once. Its antigen is not identified. The CDR3 length is 13 residues. Germline CDR1 reads LGHNA; CDR2 reads YSLEER. V gave up 0 bases and J gave up 5 bases, with 7 bases separating them. Data came from immunoSEQ multiplex PCR; TCRdb stores just in-frame clones and leaves some out. This table has tens of thousands of clones, about 91% appearing once. The sample belongs to a study of OX40 agonist ivuxolimab in advanced cancers. The study's findings and limits: The specificity for antigen of the expanded peripheral T cells was not determined. Among patients with partial responses at 0.1-3.0 mg/kg, clonal expansion was among the lowest. At 0.1 to 3.0 mg/kg, CD4+ and CD8+ blood T cells expanded clonally by week 6.

V usage is TRBV4-3 and J usage is TRBJ1-1; D ambiguous. This TCR came from an adult with an advanced solid tumor such as melanoma, head and neck, liver or kidney cancer. The sample in question was CD4+ or CD8+ T cells sorted from blood, obtained in a trial of the OX40 agonist ivuxolimab. For the CDR3, the DNA is TGCGCCAGCAGCCAAGAAGCGGAAACTGAAGCTTTCTTT. Its protein is CASSQEAETEAFF.